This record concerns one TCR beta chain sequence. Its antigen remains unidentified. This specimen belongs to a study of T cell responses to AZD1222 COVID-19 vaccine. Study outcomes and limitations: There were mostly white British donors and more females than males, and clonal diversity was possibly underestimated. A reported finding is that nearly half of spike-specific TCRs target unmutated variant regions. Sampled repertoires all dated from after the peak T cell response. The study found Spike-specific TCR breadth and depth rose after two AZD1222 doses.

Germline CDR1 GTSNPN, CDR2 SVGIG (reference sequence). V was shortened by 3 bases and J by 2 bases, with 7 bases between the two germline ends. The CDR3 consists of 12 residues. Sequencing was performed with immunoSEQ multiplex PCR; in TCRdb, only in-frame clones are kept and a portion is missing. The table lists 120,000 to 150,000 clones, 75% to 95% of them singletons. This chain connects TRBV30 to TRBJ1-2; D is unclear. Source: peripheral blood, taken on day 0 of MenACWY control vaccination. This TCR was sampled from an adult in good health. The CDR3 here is CAWSPRNYGYTF. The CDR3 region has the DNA TGTGCCTGGAGCCCCCGGAACTATGGCTACACCTTC.